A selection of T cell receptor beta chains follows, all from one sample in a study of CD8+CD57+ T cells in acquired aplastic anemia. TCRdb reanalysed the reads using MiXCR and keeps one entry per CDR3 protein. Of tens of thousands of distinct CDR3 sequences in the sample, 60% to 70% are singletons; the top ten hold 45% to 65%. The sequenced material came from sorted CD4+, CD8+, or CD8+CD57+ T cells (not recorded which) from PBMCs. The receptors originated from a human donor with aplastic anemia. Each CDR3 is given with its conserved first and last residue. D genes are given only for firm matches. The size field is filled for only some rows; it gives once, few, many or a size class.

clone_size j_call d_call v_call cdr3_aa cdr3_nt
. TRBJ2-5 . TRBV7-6 CASSLSLGTQYF TGTGCCAGCAGCTTAAGTCTGGGGACCCAGTACTTC
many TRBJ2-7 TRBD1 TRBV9 CASSVAGTGGNEQYF TGTGCCAGCAGCGTAGCCGGGACAGGGGGCAACGAGCAGTACTTC
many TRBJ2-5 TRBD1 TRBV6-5 CASSYSGQGLETQYF TGTGCCAGCAGTTATTCCGGACAGGGTTTGGAGACCCAGTACTTC
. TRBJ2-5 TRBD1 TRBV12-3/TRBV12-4 CASSLDRQGSQTQYF TGTGCCAGCAGTTTAGACAGACAGGGGAGTCAGACCCAGTACTTC
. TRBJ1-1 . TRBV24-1 CATSDPGQHEAFF TGTGCCACCAGTGACCCTGGACAGCATGAAGCTTTCTTT
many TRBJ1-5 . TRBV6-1 CASSDFGPSNQPQHF TGTGCCAGCAGTGATTTCGGTCCTAGCAATCAGCCCCAGCATTTT
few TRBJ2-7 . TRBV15 CATSRDSSSYEQYF TGTGCCACCAGCAGAGACAGTAGCTCCTACGAGCAGTACTTC
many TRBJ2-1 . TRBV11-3 CASSQRGEAEFF TGTGCCAGCAGCCAACGCGGGGAAGCGGAGTTCTTC
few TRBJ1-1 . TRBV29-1 CSVEFGQEAFF TGCAGCGTTGAGTTCGGACAAGAAGCTTTCTTT
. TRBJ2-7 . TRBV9 CASSDLQGPSYEQYF TGTGCCAGCAGTGACCTACAGGGCCCCTCCTACGAGCAGTACTTC
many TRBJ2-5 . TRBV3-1 CASSQLDSSDGETQYF TGTGCCAGCAGCCAGTTGGACAGCTCGGATGGAGAGACCCAGTACTTC
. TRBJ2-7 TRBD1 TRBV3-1 CASSYGSGTGGTYEQYF TGTGCCAGCAGTTACGGCAGTGGGACAGGGGGCACCTACGAGCAGTACTTC
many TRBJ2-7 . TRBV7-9 CASSGARITFREQYF TGTGCCAGTTCCGGGGCAAGAATAACGTTCCGCGAGCAGTACTTC
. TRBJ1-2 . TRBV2 CASRGRRNGYTF TGTGCCAGCAGGGGACGGAGGAATGGCTACACCTTC
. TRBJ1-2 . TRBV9 CASSVEDYTF TGTGCCAGCAGCGTAGAGGACTACACCTTC
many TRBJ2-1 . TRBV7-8 CASSTRVPGYNEQFF TGTGCCAGCAGCACGAGAGTTCCTGGGTACAATGAGCAGTTCTTC
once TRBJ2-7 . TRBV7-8 CASSLRGGPYEQYF TGTGCCAGCAGCTTAAGGGGGGGCCCCTACGAGCAGTACTTC
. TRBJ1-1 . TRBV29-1 CSVAEDRNTEAFF TGCAGCGTCGCTGAGGACAGGAACACTGAAGCTTTCTTT
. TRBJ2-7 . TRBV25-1 CASSLQNEGDEQYF TGTGCCAGCAGCTTGCAGAACGAAGGGGACGAGCAGTACTTC
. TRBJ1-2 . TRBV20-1 CSAVTRGGYTF TGCAGTGCCGTGACCAGGGGTGGCTACACCTTC
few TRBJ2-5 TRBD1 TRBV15 CATSRGWSRGRVETQYF TGTGCCACCAGCAGAGGATGGAGCAGGGGGCGTGTGGAGACCCAGTACTTC
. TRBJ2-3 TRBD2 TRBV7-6 CASSLPSGGSTVSQYF TGTGCCAGCAGCTTACCTAGCGGGGGGTCCACAGTGTCGCAGTATTTT
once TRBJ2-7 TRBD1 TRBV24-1 CATGDRSVYKQYF TGTGCCACCGGGGACAGATCCGTCTACAAGCAGTACTTC
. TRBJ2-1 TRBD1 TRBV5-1 CASSLGQGFNEQFF TGCGCCAGCAGCTTGGGACAGGGATTCAATGAGCAGTTCTTC
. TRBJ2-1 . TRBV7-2 CASSPQRGEQFF TGTGCCAGCAGCCCTCAACGGGGTGAGCAGTTCTTC
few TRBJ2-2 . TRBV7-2 CASSLSAGELFF TGTGCCAGCAGCTTATCAGCCGGGGAGCTGTTTTTT
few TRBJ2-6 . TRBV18 CASSPLARGASGANVLTF TGTGCCAGCTCACCACTGGCCAGGGGGGCAAGTGGGGCCAACGTCCTGACTTTC
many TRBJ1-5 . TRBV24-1 CATSDRRTSLYSNQPQHF TGTGCCACCAGTGACCGGAGGACAAGCCTTTATAGCAATCAGCCCCAGCATTTT
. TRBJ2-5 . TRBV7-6 CASSLDGETQYF TGTGCCAGCAGCTTAGATGGAGAGACCCAGTACTTC
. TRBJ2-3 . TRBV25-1 CASIPARSADTQYF TGTGCCAGCATTCCGGCACGTTCTGCAGATACGCAGTATTTT
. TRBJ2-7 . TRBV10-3 CASLGPTRYEQYF TGTGCCAGCCTAGGCCCCACACGGTACGAGCAGTACTTC
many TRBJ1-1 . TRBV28 CASSGQSRGSNTEAFF TGTGCCAGCAGTGGACAGTCACGAGGGTCGAACACTGAAGCTTTCTTT
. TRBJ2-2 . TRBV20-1 CSASPGPTNTGELFF TGCAGTGCTAGTCCCGGGCCGACGAACACCGGGGAGCTGTTTTTT
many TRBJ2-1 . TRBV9 CASSVAAGANEQFF TGTGCCAGCAGCGTAGCAGCCGGGGCCAATGAGCAGTTCTTC
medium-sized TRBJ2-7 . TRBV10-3 CAISDVGQNVQYF TGTGCCATCAGTGACGTCGGACAAAACGTTCAGTACTTC
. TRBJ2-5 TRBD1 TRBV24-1 CATSDSPGQGRETQYF TGTGCCACCAGTGATTCGCCGGGACAGGGGCGAGAGACCCAGTACTTC
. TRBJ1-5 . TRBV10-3 CATADIEGPYSNQPQHF TGTGCCACCGCGGACATCGAGGGGCCATATAGCAATCAGCCCCAGCATTTT
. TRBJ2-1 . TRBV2 CASSESLVSYNEQFF TGTGCCAGCAGTGAAAGTCTAGTCTCCTACAATGAGCAGTTCTTC
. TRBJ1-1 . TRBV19 CASRGGRSNTEAFF TGTGCCAGTAGGGGCGGCCGCAGCAACACTGAAGCTTTCTTT
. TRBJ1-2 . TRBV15 CATSRGGLREGYTF TGTGCCACCAGCAGAGGTGGACTGAGGGAAGGCTACACCTTC